This is a list of T cell receptor beta chains from one sample in a study of cytotoxic CD8 clonotypes in ibrutinib-treated CLL. Assay used: immunoSEQ multiplex PCR; TCRdb lists only in-frame clones, some missing. This repertoire shows about 120,000 clones, 80% to 90% found once; its top ten account for approximately 2%. This material consisted of PBMCs, taken after 24 months of ibrutinib treatment. These receptors all come from a human donor with chronic lymphocytic leukemia. CDR3s include the opening cysteine and the closing phenylalanine or tryptophan. A D gene is named only where the DNA matches it firmly. Some rows have no size entry. The others give once, few or many, or a class for an expanded clone.

TRBD2 | TRBJ2-3 | TRBV5-1 | . | TGCGCCAGCAGCTTGGCGGGGGGTCTCACAGATACGCAGTATTTT | CASSLAGGLTDTQYF
. | TRBJ2-3 | TRBV14 | . | TGTGCCAGCAGCCAATTTGGCAGCTCCCCAGATACGCAGTATTTT | CASSQFGSSPDTQYF
. | TRBJ1-2 | TRBV7-9 | . | TGTGCCAGCAGCTTCGACAGCCTTAACGTTGATGGCTACACCTTC | CASSFDSLNVDGYTF
. | TRBJ1-2 | TRBV28 | . | TGTGCCAGCGACACTCGAAACTATGGCTACACCTTC | CASDTRNYGYTF
. | TRBJ1-3 | TRBV7-2 | few | TGTGCCAGCAGCCCTCGGGGGCACAACACCATATATTTT | CASSPRGHNTIYF
TRBD2 | TRBJ2-1 | TRBV18 | . | TGTGCCAGTCTCCCGGGGGGGGACTACAATGAGCAGTTCTTC | CASLPGGDYNEQFF
. | TRBJ2-7 | TRBV7-2 | . | TGTGCCAGCAGTCTTACCGGGACGGACTCCTACGAGCAGTACTTC | CASSLTGTDSYEQYF
TRBD2 | TRBJ2-2 | TRBV9 | . | TGTGCCAGCACCCCGGGACTAGCGGGGGATACCGGGGAGCTGTTTTTT | CASTPGLAGDTGELFF
. | TRBJ1-6 | TRBV28 | . | TGTGCCAGCATCCCCGGACGGACTTTGGATTCACCCCTCCACTTT | CASIPGRTLDSPLHF
. | TRBJ1-3 | TRBV11-2 | . | TGTGCCAGCAGCTTAGGGGGTGCCCCTGGAAACACCATATATTTT | CASSLGGAPGNTIYF
. | TRBJ2-1 | TRBV10-3 | . | TGTGCCATCAGGACCGCCGGGGACGGAAGAAAGTTCTTC | CAIRTAGDGRKFF
TRBD2 | TRBJ2-1 | TRBV4-1 | once | TGCGCCAGCAGCCAATTCCAATCAGATCGACTAGCGGGAATCTACAATGAGCAGTTCTTC | CASSQFQSDRLAGIYNEQFF
. | TRBJ1-6 | TRBV4-1 | few | TGCGCCAGCAGCCAAGATGGACAGACTAATTCACCCCTCCACTTT | CASSQDGQTNSPLHF
. | TRBJ1-2 | TRBV6-6 | few | TGTGCCAGCAGTACCACCGACGGAAAAATGTATGGCTACACCTTC | CASSTTDGKMYGYTF
. | TRBJ2-7 | TRBV5-4 | . | TGTGCCAGCAGCTTGGCCCCGGGGCAACGGTACGAGCAGTACTTC | CASSLAPGQRYEQYF
. | TRBJ1-3 | TRBV2 | . | TGTGCCAGCAGTGAAAGTCGGGGACCCTCTGGAAACACCATATATTTT | CASSESRGPSGNTIYF
TRBD2 | TRBJ2-7 | TRBV13 | . | TGTGCCAGCAGCCGCAGACTAGCGGGAGGGATCTCCTACGAGCAGTACTTC | CASSRRLAGGISYEQYF
. | TRBJ2-1 | TRBV7-2 | . | TGTGCCAGCAGCTTAGTGGGGGGCTGGAAGAATGAGCAGTTCTTC | CASSLVGGWKNEQFF
TRBD2 | TRBJ2-5 | TRBV28 | . | TGTGCCAGCAGTCCCTTCCCCCGGACTAGCGGGGGGGCCCTCGGATGGGAGACCCAGTACTTC | CASSPFPRTSGGALGWETQYF
. | TRBJ2-7 | TRBV30 | . | TGTGCCTGGTTCACACCGGGGCTATCCTACGAGCAGTACTTC | CAWFTPGLSYEQYF
. | TRBJ2-1 | TRBV7-9 | . | TGTGCCAGCAGCAGAAGCGGGTCCTACAATGAGCAGTTCTTC | CASSRSGSYNEQFF
. | TRBJ2-2 | TRBV7-2 | few | TGTGCCAGCAGCTTAGTGCGGGATCTGGGCGCCGGGGAGCTGTTTTTT | CASSLVRDLGAGELFF
. | TRBJ2-3 | TRBV11-1 | . | TGTGCCAGCAGCGGACTTCTGGGGGCTTTAAATACGCAGTATTTT | CASSGLLGALNTQYF
. | TRBJ1-2 | TRBV28 | . | TGTGCCAGCAGCACCGTAGGACTCTATGGCTACACCTTC | CASSTVGLYGYTF
. | TRBJ1-1 | TRBV28 | . | TGTGCCAGCAGAAGGATTAACACTGAAGCTTTCTTT | CASRRINTEAFF
. | TRBJ2-7 | TRBV6-1 | . | TGTGCCAGCAGTGAATATGATCTTAGAGGGGGCGGGGACGAGCAGTACTTC | CASSEYDLRGGGDEQYF
. | TRBJ1-1 | TRBV6-5 | once | TGTGCCAGCAGTTACGAGGGGGGCACTGAAGCTTTCTTT | CASSYEGGTEAFF